One and the same sample provided the 25 T cell receptor beta chains below, sequenced in a study of blood T cell repertoires in COVID-19. Clones were sequenced by immunoSEQ multiplex PCR, and TCRdb holds only the in-frame ones, with some missing. The sample has more than 200,000 clones; about 85% are singletons. The sequencing sample was made of PBMCs or T cells enriched from blood (not recorded which). Receptor source: a woman aged 25 to 39 with acute COVID-19.

The chain recombines TRBV9 with TRBJ2-5; TRBD1 matches at 7 bases. There are 15 residues in the CDR3. Per the germline V gene, CDR1 is SGDLS and CDR2 is YYNGEE. J gave up 4 bases and V 4 bases, and 10 bases lay outside the gene matches. The CDR3 spells CASSPRDRGGETQYF. The CDR3 region has the DNA TGTGCCAGCAGCCCAAGGGACAGAGGGGGAGAGACCCAGTACTTC.

In its sample, this clone was seen once. The rearrangement uses TRBV29-1 and TRBJ2-1; TRBD1 aligns across 9 bases. Germline values: CDR1 SQVTM, CDR2 ANQGSEA. V trimming: 6 bases; J trimming: 8 bases; junction bases outside the gene matches: 11. CDR3 size: 14 residues. In DNA, the CDR3 is TGCAGCGTCCACCCGGGACAGGGAATATATGAGCAGTTCTTC. It encodes CSVHPGQGIYEQFF.

The chain has TRBV7-9 and TRBJ1-6, with D possibly TRBD1 on 6 matching bases. Germline-derived CDR1 and CDR2 are SEHNR and FQNEAQ (reference sequence). V lost 5 bases to trimming and J lost 10 bases, with 21 bases between them. The CDR3 loop spans 16 amino acids. This CDR3 is CASSPLRDTLLSPLHF. In DNA form, the CDR3 reads TGTGCCAGCAGCCCCTTACGGGACACCCTTTTATCACCCCTCCACTTT.

The gene calls are TRBV23-1 and TRBJ2-1; 11 bases are a match to TRBD2. TRBV23-1 is known as an ORF, though its function is uncertain. This CDR3 contains 18 residues. Germline trimming cut 6 bases from V and 0 bases from J; bases unmatched to any gene: 10. DNA of the CDR3: TGCGCCAGCAGCGGACTAGCGGGTAGTACGTGCTCCTACAATGAGCAGTTCTTC. This sequence encodes CASSGLAGSTCSYNEQFF.

This chain joins TRBV7-2 and TRBJ2-1, with 7 bases fitting TRBD1. CDR3 size: 14 residues. The germline V gene has CDR1 SGHTA and CDR2 FQGNSA. V shed 3 bases and J 5 bases; nucleotides not matched to a gene: 4. The CDR3 sequence: CASSFRDRDNEQFF. The CDR3 DNA reads TGTGCCAGCAGCTTCCGGGACAGAGACAATGAGCAGTTCTTC.

This sequence joins TRBV4-3 and TRBJ1-3; D unresolved. V lost 1 base to trimming and J lost 4 bases, with 17 bases between them. Germline V gene sequence: CDR1 LGHNA, CDR2 YSLEER. The CDR3 loop spans 17 amino acids. The DNA for the CDR3 is TGCGCCAGCAGCCAAGGCTCTTCTGACGGGAACGGAAACACCATATATTTT. It encodes CASSQGSSDGNGNTIYF.

The chain carries TRBV9 and TRBJ2-5; weak D call: TRBD1 (5 bases). This CDR3 spans 14 amino acids. From germline, CDR1 is SGDLS and CDR2 YYNGEE. V lost 4 bases and J 2 bases, leaving 12 bases between the germline ends. Here the CDR3 DNA reads TGTGCCAGCAGCCTTGGGGCTCTTCAAGAGACCCAGTACTTC. Residues: CASSLGALQETQYF.

DNA for the CDR3: TGTGCCAGCAGCCCAATCCATAACAGGTTCGCCGGGGAGCTGTTTTTT. It encodes CASSPIHNRFAGELFF. The chain recombines TRBV7-2 with TRBJ2-2; maybe TRBD1 (5 bases). The CDR3 length is 16 residues. Germline CDR1 reads SGHTA; CDR2 reads FQGNSA. V was shortened by 5 bases and J by 6 bases, with 19 bases between the two germline ends.

The V gene is TRBV28, the J gene TRBJ2-1; TRBD2 matches 10 bases. With 5 bases clipped from V and 4 bases from J, the junction kept 8 bases outside the gene matches. Germline CDR1 MDHEN, CDR2 SYDVKM. This CDR3 is built from 16 residues. CDR3 nucleotide sequence: TGTGCCAGCAGTGACCAGCGGGGGGGTTCTTACAATGAGCAGTTCTTC. Protein: CASSDQRGGSYNEQFF.

The chain is built from TRBV3-1 (or the pseudogene TRBV3-2) and TRBJ1-1, with D possibly TRBD1 on 6 matching bases. V shed 4 bases and J shed 11 bases, with 17 bases lying between them. There are 13 residues in the CDR3. The germline V gene encodes CDR1 LGHDT and CDR2 YNNKEL (reference sequence). CDR3 amino acids: CASSPGATASAFF. CDR3 DNA sequence: TGTGCCAGCAGCCCAGGGGCAACCGCTAGTGCTTTCTTT.

The V and J genes are TRBV28 and TRBJ2-2; TRBD2 matches 7 bases. With 6 bases clipped from V and 3 bases from J, the junction kept 7 bases outside the gene matches. The germline CDR1 and CDR2 sequences are MDHEN and SYDVKM. CDR3 length: 15 residues. The CDR3 DNA reads TGTGCCAGCAGGGTCGCCCGGGGGGACACCGGGGAGCTGTTTTTT. It is translated as CASRVARGDTGELFF.

The chain is built from TRBV4-3 and TRBJ2-7, with TRBD1 as a possible D gene (5 bases). V lost 0 bases to trimming and J lost 2 bases, with 17 bases between them. The CDR3 extends over 17 amino acids. CDR1 and CDR2 (germline): LGHNA, YSLEER. This CDR3 reads CASSQDKWATETYEQYF. As DNA, the CDR3 is TGCGCCAGCAGCCAAGATAAATGGGCGACAGAAACCTACGAGCAGTACTTC.

The chain has TRBV7-9 and TRBJ1-4; D gene uncertain. CDR1 and CDR2 from the germline V gene are SEHNR and FQNEAQ (reference sequence). CDR3 length: 13 residues. The V end was cut by 1 base, the J end by 7 bases, with 7 bases between. In DNA form, the CDR3 reads TGTGCCAGCAGCTTAGACCTAGGTGAAAAACTGTTTTTT. This translates into CASSLDLGEKLFF.

This chain connects TRBV7-3 to TRBJ2-1, with a weak D call TRBD2 (5 bases). The germline gives CDR1 SGHTA, CDR2 FQGTGA. The V end lost 4 bases, the J end lost 0 bases, and 16 bases lay between the germline ends. The CDR3 consists of 17 residues. CDR3 protein: CASSSENGESSYNEQFF. The CDR3 bases are TGTGCCAGCAGCTCCGAGAACGGGGAGAGCTCCTACAATGAGCAGTTCTTC.

This rearrangement joins TRBV7-6 to TRBJ2-1; tentative D call: TRBD1 (6 bases). CDR3 length: 16 residues. V lost 6 bases, J lost 7 bases, and 22 bases lay in between. Germline V gene lookup returns CDR1 SGHVS and CDR2 FNYEAQ. CDR3 loop: CASSIDLGEGVNEQFF. The CDR3 DNA reads TGTGCCAGCAGTATCGATCTGGGAGAGGGGGTAAATGAGCAGTTCTTC. Looking up the rest from reference TRBV7-6 and TRBJ2-1 gives the full variable domain: GAGVSQSPRYKVTKRGQDVALRCDPISGHVSLYWYRQALGQGPEFLTYFNYEAQQDKSGLPNDRFSAERPEGSISTLTIQRTEQRDSAMYRCASSIDLGEGVNEQFFGPGTRLTVL.

This clone was seen a handful of times. This chain joins TRBV7-9 and TRBJ1-5, with D perhaps matching TRBD1 (5 bases). This CDR3 has 13 amino acids. The germline CDR1 and CDR2 sequences are SEHNR and FQNEAQ (reference sequence). Trimming cost V 1 base and J 7 bases, with 8 bases left between them. The CDR3 spells CASSLGGAQPQHF. CDR3 in DNA: TGTGCCAGCAGCTTAGGTGGGGCCCAGCCCCAGCATTTT.

V and J are TRBV7-3 and TRBJ2-3; D unresolved. Germline CDR1 SGHTA, CDR2 FQGTGA. The CDR3 consists of 13 residues. Trimming removed 4 bases from V and 6 bases from J, with 11 bases in between. The CDR3 here is CASSSNVGDTQYF. The DNA for the CDR3 is TGTGCCAGCAGCTCAAATGTCGGGGATACGCAGTATTTT.

This sequence joins TRBV5-5 and TRBJ2-1; 16 nucleotides line up with TRBD2. Unmatched junction bases numbered 4, after V lost 3 bases and J lost 4 bases. CDR1 is SGHKS and CDR2 is YYEKEE in the germline V gene (reference sequence). The CDR3 is 17 amino acids. This chain's CDR3 is CASSWGLAGGTYNEQFF. CDR3 sequence (DNA): TGTGCCAGCAGCTGGGGACTAGCGGGAGGGACTTACAATGAGCAGTTCTTC.

V gene TRBV6-5 combines with J gene TRBJ2-5; TRBD1 matches at 12 bases. The length of the CDR3 is 15 residues. Germline CDR1 is MNHEY and CDR2 is SVGAGI. The J segment lost 5 bases and the V segment lost 7 bases, leaving 8 bases of the junction unmatched. Written as DNA, the CDR3 is TGTGCCAGCAACACGGGACAGGGGGCAAGGGAGACCCAGTACTTC. Translated: CASNTGQGARETQYF.

The chain has TRBV6-5 and TRBJ2-3; no firm D call. The CDR3 runs to 14 residues. V was cut by 3 bases and J by 0 bases, with 7 bases left in between. The germline CDR1 and CDR2 sequences are MNHEY and SVGAGI. The CDR3 reads CASSYIESTDTQYF. The CDR3 bases are TGTGCCAGCAGTTATATAGAGAGCACAGATACGCAGTATTTT.

The chain uses TRBV27 and TRBJ1-5; unclear D gene. CDR3 length equals 15 residues. Trimming removed 4 bases at V and 7 bases at J, with 17 bases between. Per the germline V gene, CDR1 is MNHEY and CDR2 is SMNVEV (reference sequence). In DNA, the CDR3 is TGTGCCAGCAGTTCCCGGTCCTGGGCGTTGCAGCCCCAGCATTTT. Translated: CASSSRSWALQPQHF.

The V gene is TRBV7-2, the J gene TRBJ2-3, with 9 bases matching TRBD2. Losses at the gene ends were 0 bases for V and 8 bases for J; bases not matched to a gene: 12. From germline, CDR1 is SGHTA and CDR2 FQGNSA. This CDR3 comprises 17 residues. CDR3 region: CASSLATALAGIGTQYF. The DNA of the CDR3 is TGTGCCAGCAGCTTAGCGACCGCCCTAGCGGGAATAGGTACGCAGTATTTT.

The chain is built from TRBV29-1 and TRBJ1-1; D unresolved. Germline V gene data show CDR1 as SQVTM and CDR2 as ANQGSEA. Deletions cut 7 bases from V and 4 bases from J, with 4 bases between. There are 9 residues in the CDR3. This chain's CDR3 is CSGGTEAFF. Here the CDR3 DNA reads TGCAGCGGCGGCACTGAAGCTTTCTTT.

This chain connects TRBV7-9 to TRBJ2-2; 15 positions match TRBD2. Looked up from germline, CDR1 is SEHNR and CDR2 is FQNEAQ (reference sequence). This CDR3 spans 17 amino acids. V trimming: 5 bases; J trimming: 1 base; junction bases outside the gene matches: 2. The DNA of the CDR3 is TGTGCCAGCAGCCGGACTAGCGGGGGGGTGAACACCGGGGAGCTGTTTTTT. Its protein is CASSRTSGGVNTGELFF.

This chain connects TRBV27 to TRBJ2-7; 10 positions agree with TRBD2. The trim removed 7 bases at V and 6 bases at J, leaving 9 bases unmatched. CDR3 length: 14 residues. Germline CDR1 reads MNHEY; CDR2 reads SMNVEV (reference sequence). The CDR3 DNA reads TGTGCCAGCACCCCTCTAGCGGGAGCGGGCGAGCAGTACTTC. It is translated as CASTPLAGAGEQYF.